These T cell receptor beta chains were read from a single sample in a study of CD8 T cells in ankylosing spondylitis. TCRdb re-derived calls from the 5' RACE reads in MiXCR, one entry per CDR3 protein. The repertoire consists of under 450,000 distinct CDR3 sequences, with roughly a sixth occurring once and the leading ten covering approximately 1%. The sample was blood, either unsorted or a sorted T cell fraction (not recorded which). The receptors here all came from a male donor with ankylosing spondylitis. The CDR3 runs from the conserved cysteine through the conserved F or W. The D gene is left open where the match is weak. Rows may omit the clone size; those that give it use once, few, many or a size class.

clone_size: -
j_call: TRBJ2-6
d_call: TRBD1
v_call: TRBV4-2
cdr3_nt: TGTGCCAGCAGCCTAACAATTGGACAGGGGGCCATCTCTGGGGCCAACGTCCTGACTTTC
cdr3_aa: CASSLTIGQGAISGANVLTF

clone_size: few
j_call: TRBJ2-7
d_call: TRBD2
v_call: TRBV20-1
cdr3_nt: TGCAGTGCCGGGGGAGCGGGGGCCTACGAGCAGTACTTC
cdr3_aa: CSAGGAGAYEQYF

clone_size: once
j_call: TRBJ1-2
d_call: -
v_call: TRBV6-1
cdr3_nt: TGTGCCAGCAGCCTTACACCTGCCGGGAGCTACACCTTC
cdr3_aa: CASSLTPAGSYTF

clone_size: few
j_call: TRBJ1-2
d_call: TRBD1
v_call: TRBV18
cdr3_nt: TGTGCCAGCTCACCACCACAGGGGTCGCGGGGCTACACCTTC
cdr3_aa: CASSPPQGSRGYTF

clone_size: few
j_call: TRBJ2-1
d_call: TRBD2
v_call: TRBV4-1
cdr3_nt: TGCGCCAGCAGCCAAGGGCGGGGGTCCTCCTACAATGAGCAGTTCTTC
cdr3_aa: CASSQGRGSSYNEQFF

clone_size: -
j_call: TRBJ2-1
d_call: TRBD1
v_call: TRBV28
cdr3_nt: TGTGCCAGCAGCAGACAGGGGTGGTCTGGGAATGAGCAGTTCTTC
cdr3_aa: CASSRQGWSGNEQFF

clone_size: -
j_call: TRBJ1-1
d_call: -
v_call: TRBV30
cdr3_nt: TGTGCCTGGAGGGACGGCCTGACCACTGAAGCTTTCTTT
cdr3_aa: CAWRDGLTTEAFF

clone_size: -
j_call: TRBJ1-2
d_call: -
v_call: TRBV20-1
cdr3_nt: TGCAGTGCTTGGACACCTCCTAACTATGGCTACACCTTC
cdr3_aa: CSAWTPPNYGYTF

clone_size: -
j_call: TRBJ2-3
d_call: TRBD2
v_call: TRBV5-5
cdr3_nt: TGTGCCAGCAGCCCGCGGAGCGGGGCTAGCACAGATACGCAGTATTTT
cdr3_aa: CASSPRSGASTDTQYF

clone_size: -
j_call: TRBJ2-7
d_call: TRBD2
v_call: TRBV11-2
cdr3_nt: TGTGCCAGCAGCTTAGCCGCTAGCGGTTACTCCTACGAGCAGTACTTC
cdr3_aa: CASSLAASGYSYEQYF

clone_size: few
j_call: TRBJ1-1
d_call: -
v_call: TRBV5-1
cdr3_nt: TGCGCCAGCAGCAAAGCCCAAAACACTGAAGCTTTCTTT
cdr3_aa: CASSKAQNTEAFF

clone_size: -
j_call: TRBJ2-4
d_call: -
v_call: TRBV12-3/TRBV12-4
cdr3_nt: TGTGCCAGCAGTTTAGCATCGACTTGGGTCAAAAACATTCAGTACTTC
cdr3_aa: CASSLASTWVKNIQYF

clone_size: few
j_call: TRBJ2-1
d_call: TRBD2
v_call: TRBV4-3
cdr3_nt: TGCGCCAGCAGTGTCAAGCGGGAGGGTGGGAATGAGCAGTTCTTC
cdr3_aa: CASSVKREGGNEQFF

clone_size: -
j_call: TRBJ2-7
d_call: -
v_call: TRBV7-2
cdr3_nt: TGTGCCAGCAGCTTAGCTCCGGGACTCCCCTACGAGCAGTACTTC
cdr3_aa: CASSLAPGLPYEQYF

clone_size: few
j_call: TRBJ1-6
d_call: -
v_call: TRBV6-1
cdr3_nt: TGTGCCAGCAGGCCCCCCCTCGGGGCCAGTTATAATTCACCCCTCCACTTT
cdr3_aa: CASRPPLGASYNSPLHF

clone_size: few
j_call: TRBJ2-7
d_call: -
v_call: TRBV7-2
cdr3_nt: TGTGCCAGCAGCACGTGGACAGATTATTACGAGCAGTACTTC
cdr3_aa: CASSTWTDYYEQYF

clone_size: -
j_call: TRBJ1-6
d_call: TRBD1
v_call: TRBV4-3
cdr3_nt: TGCGCCAGCAGCCACGGACAGGGGGCGGATGGGTCACCCCTCCACTTT
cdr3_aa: CASSHGQGADGSPLHF

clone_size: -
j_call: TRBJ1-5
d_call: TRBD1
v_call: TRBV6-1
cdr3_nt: TGTGCCAGCAGCCCCAAATTCCGGGGACAGGGGGCGAGCAATCAGCCCCAGCATTTT
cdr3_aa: CASSPKFRGQGASNQPQHF

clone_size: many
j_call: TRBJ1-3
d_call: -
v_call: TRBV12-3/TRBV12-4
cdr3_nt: TGTGCCAGCAGGGCCCTTGGGCTACACCCTTCTGGAAACACCATATATTTT
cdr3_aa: CASRALGLHPSGNTIYF

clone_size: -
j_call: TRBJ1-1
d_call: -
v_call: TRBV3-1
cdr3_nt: TGTGCCAGCAGCCTTTCGGGACTGATGAACACTGAAGCTTTCTTT
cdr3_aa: CASSLSGLMNTEAFF

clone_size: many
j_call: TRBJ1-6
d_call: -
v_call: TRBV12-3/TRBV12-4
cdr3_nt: TGTGCCAGCAGTTTAGACAGGCGAAATTCACCCCTCCACTTT
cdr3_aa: CASSLDRRNSPLHF

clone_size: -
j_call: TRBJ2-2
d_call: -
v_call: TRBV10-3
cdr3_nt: TGTGCCACCCTTAAAGGAGGTAACACCGGGGAGCTGTTTTTT
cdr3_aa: CATLKGGNTGELFF

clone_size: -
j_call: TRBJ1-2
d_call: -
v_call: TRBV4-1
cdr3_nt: TGCGCCAGCAGCCAAGGGGGAGGAGTTACCTATGGCTACACCTTC
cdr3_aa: CASSQGGGVTYGYTF

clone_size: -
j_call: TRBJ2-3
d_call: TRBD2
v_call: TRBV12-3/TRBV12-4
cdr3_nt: TGTGCCAGCAGTTTAGGTTTAGCGGGAATCCTCTCTAGCACAGATACGCAGTATTTT
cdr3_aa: CASSLGLAGILSSTDTQYF

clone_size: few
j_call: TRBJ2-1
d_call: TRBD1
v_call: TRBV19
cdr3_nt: TGTGCCAGTAGTATTTTGGGACCCACAGGGGACAATGAGCAGTTCTTC
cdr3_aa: CASSILGPTGDNEQFF

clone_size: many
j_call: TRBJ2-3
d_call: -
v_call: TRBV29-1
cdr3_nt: TGCAGCGTTGATCGCACCTCGGTGGGAGGTAGCACAGATACGCAGTATTTT
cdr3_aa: CSVDRTSVGGSTDTQYF

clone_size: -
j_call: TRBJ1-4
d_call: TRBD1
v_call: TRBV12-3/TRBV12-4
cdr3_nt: TGTGCCAGCAGTTTCGGTGCGGGGACAGTTAATGAAAAACTGTTTTTT
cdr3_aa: CASSFGAGTVNEKLFF

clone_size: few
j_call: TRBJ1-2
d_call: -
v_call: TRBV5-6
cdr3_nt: TGTGCCAGCAGCACTTGGACCTGGAGCTACACCTTC
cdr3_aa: CASSTWTWSYTF

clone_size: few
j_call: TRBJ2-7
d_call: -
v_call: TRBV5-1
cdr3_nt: TGCGCCAGCAGCTTGCGGTCGGACGAGCAGTACTTC
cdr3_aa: CASSLRSDEQYF

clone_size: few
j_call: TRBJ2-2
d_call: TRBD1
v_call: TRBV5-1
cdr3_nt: TGCGCCAGCAGCATCTGGACAGGGGGGACCGGGGAGCTGTTTTTT
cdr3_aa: CASSIWTGGTGELFF

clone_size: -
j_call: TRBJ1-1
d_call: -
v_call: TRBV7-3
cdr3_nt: TGTGCCAGCAGCCTGCTGGGGGGAGGGAACACTGAAGCTTTCTTT
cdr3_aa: CASSLLGGGNTEAFF

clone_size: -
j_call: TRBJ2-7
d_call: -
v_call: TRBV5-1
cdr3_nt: TGCGCCAGCAGCCCTGCGGGGGCGGGAACCCACGAGCAGTACTTC
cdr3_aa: CASSPAGAGTHEQYF

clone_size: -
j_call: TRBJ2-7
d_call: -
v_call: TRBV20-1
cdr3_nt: TGCAGTGCTAGTCAAACCTACGAGCAGTACTTC
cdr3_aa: CSASQTYEQYF

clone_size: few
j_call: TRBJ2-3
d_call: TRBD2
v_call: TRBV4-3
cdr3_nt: TGCGCCAGCAGCCAAGAGGGCGGGAGATCAGATACGCAGTATTTT
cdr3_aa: CASSQEGGRSDTQYF

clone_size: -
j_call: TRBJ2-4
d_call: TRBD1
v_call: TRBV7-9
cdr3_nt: TGTGCCAACAGCCGGGACAGGGGGGACCCCCTTTACTTC
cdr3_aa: CANSRDRGDPLYF

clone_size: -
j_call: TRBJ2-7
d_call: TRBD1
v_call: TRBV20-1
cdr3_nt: TGCAGTGCTACACAGGGGAAAGGCTACGAGCAGTACTTC
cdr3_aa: CSATQGKGYEQYF

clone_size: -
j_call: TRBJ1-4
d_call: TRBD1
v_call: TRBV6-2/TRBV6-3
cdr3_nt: TGTGCCAGCAGCTTAATGGACAGGGGGAATGAAAAACTGTTTTTT
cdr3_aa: CASSLMDRGNEKLFF

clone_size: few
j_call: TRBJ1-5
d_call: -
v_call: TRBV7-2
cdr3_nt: TGTGCCAGCAGCGGAACCTGGGATCAGCCCCAGCATTTT
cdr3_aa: CASSGTWDQPQHF

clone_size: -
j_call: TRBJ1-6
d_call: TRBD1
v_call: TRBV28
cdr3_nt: TGTGCCAGCGACCTCGCCGGGACAGGGGGCTTATATAATTCACCCCTCCACTTT
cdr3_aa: CASDLAGTGGLYNSPLHF

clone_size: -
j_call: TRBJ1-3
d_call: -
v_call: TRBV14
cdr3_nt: TGTGCCAGCAGCCTTTGGGGCGTCAGCTCTGGAAACACCATATATTTT
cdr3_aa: CASSLWGVSSGNTIYF

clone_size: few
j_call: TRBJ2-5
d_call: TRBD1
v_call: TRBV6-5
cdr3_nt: TGTGCCAGCAGTTACTCGACAGGGTTCCAAGAGACCCAGTACTTC
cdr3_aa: CASSYSTGFQETQYF

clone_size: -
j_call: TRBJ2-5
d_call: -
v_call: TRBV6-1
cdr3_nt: TGTGCCAGCAGGGGAAAAGAGACCCAGTACTTC
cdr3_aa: CASRGKETQYF

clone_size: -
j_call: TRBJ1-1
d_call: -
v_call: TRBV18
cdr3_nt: TGTGCCAGCACAACCCTAAGTGGGCTCACTGAAGCTTTCTTT
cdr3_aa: CASTTLSGLTEAFF

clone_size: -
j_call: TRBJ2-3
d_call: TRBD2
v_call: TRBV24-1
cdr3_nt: TGTGCCACCAGTGACCGGAGGACTAGCGCTAGCACAGATACGCAGTATTTT
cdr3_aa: CATSDRRTSASTDTQYF

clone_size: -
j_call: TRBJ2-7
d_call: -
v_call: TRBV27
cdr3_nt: TGTGCCAGCAGTTTACAGGGTGTGTACGAGCAGTACTTC
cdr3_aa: CASSLQGVYEQYF

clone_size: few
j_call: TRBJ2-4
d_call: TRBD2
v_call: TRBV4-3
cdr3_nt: TGCGCCAGCAGCCAAGGGGTAGCGGGAGGGTTACTTCAGTACTTC
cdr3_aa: CASSQGVAGGLLQYF

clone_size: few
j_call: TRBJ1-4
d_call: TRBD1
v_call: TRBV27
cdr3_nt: TGTGCCAGCAGAGATCCGGGACAGGGGGTCGGAGAAAAACTGTTTTTT
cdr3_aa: CASRDPGQGVGEKLFF

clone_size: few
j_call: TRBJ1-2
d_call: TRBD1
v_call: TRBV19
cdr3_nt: TGTGCCAGTAGTATCCCGGGACAGGGGAACTATGGCTACACCTTC
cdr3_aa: CASSIPGQGNYGYTF

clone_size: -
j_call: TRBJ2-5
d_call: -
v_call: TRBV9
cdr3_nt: TGTGCCAGCAGCGTAGACGTACGTAAGGACCAGTACTTC
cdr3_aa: CASSVDVRKDQYF

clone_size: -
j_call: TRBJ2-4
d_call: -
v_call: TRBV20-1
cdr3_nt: TGCAGTGCTCCCCATATTGGCAAAAACATTCAGTACTTC
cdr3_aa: CSAPHIGKNIQYF